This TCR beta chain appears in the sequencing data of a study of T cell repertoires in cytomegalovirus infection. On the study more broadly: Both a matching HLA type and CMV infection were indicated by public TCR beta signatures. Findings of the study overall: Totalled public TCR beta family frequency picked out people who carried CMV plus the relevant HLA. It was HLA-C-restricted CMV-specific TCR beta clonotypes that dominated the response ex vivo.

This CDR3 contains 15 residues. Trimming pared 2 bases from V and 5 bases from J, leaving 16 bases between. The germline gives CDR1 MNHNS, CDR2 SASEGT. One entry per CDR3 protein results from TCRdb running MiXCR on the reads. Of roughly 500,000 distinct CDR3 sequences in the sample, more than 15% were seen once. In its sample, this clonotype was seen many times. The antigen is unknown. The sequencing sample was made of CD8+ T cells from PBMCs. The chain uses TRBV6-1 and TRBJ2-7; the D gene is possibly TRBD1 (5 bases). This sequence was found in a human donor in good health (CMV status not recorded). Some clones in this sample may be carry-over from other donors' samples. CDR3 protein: CASSEKGLLKNEQYF. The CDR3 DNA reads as TGTGCCAGCAGTGAAAAGGGGCTTTTAAAGAACGAGCAGTACTTC.